This T cell receptor beta chain was found in a study of cytomegalovirus exposure and HLA in healthy donors. Vbeta (60) and Jbeta (13) primers were used in the PCR. Produced via immunoSEQ multiplex PCR; TCRdb's table is partial and in-frame only. The table shows about 130,000 clones, with 80% to 85% occurring only once. Germline CDR1 and CDR2: LGHNA and YNFKEQ. Trimming pared 1 base from V and 0 bases from J, leaving 10 bases between. The CDR3 covers 16 residues. The clonotype was recovered from a man younger than 35 in good health and CMV-seronegative. The V call is TRBV4-2, the J call TRBJ1-3; tentatively, D is TRBD1 (5 bases). The sequencing sample was made of PBMCs. CDR3: CASSQAGGSSGNTIYF. The DNA for the CDR3 is TGTGCCAGCAGCCAAGCTGGGGGGAGCTCTGGAAACACCATATATTTT.